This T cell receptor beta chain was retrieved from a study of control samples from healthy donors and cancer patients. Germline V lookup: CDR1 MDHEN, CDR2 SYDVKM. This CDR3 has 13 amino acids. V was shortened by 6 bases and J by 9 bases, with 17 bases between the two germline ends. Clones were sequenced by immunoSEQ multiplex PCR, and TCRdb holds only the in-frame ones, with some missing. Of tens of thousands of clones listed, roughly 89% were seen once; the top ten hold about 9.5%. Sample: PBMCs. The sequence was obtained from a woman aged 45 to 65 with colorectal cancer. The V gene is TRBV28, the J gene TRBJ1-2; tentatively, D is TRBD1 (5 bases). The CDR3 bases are TGTGCCAGCAGAGGAGGGACTTCCATCAGCTACACCTTC. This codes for CASRGGTSISYTF.